This TCR beta chain is drawn from a study of CD8+CD57+ T cells in acquired aplastic anemia. Study at large: The sorted CD4+ and CD8+ cells yielded an average roughly 3 ug of DNA. Overall study results and limits: Patients showed no significant difference from controls in CD8+ Simpson's diversity. Patients and controls turned out to have around 29 CD8+ CDR3 sequences in common.

CD8+CD57+ cell expansion, shown by flow cytometry, had occurred in the patients selected for sequencing. When blood sampling took place, the patients had received no therapy. The study profiled TCR beta VDJ and CDR3 using genomic DNA as template. TCRdb ran MiXCR on the reads and lists one entry per CDR3 protein. The sample carries about 180,000 distinct CDR3 sequences, under 50% recorded once. V gave up 0 bases and J gave up 2 bases, with 16 bases separating them. The germline CDR1 and CDR2 sequences are LNHNV and YYDKDF (reference sequence). The CDR3 is 17 residues long. Notes on this clonotype: The target antigen is unknown.

Sequenced: sorted CD4+, CD8+, or CD8+CD57+ T cells (not recorded which) from PBMCs. The clonotype originates from a human donor with aplastic anemia. J is TRBJ1-1 and V is TRBV15, with D possibly being TRBD1 (5 bases). In nucleotides, the CDR3 is TGTGCCACCAGCAGAGAGTGGGGAGGGACGGGAAACACTGAAGCTTTCTTT. This codes for CATSREWGGTGNTEAFF.